This paragraph covers one T cell receptor beta chain sequence. These data are taken from a study of blood T cell repertoires in COVID-19. The method was immunoSEQ multiplex PCR; TCRdb's version includes in-frame clones alone and lacks a portion of them. This table holds some 240,000 clones, roughly 89% found once. Deletions cut 3 bases from V and 5 bases from J, with 25 bases between. This CDR3 contains 18 residues. Germline values: CDR1 SGHTA, CDR2 FQGNSA. The sequence derives from a woman aged 60-75 years with COVID-19, enrolled during active disease. This chain links TRBV7-2 with TRBJ2-5; weak D call: TRBD1 (6 bases). Sequenced material: peripheral blood. CDR3 sequence: CASSFSGFGGTLGETQYF. In DNA, the CDR3 is TGTGCCAGCAGCTTTTCTGGGTTTGGGGGCACCTTGGGTGAGACCCAGTACTTC.